The 15 T cell receptor beta chains below come from one sample, sequenced in a study of blood T cell repertoires in COVID-19. Assay: immunoSEQ multiplex PCR; the TCRdb copy retains only in-frame clones and omits some. The table has 120,000 to 150,000 clones, roughly 80% seen once. The sample comprised peripheral blood. The receptors were sampled from a human donor in a cohort sampled during active COVID-19.

In this sample, this clone turned up once. V gene TRBV3-1 (or the pseudogene TRBV3-2) combines with J gene TRBJ2-4; D remains unclear. Germline V gene lookup returns CDR1 LGHDT and CDR2 YNNKEL (reference sequence). This CDR3 has 15 amino acids. Trimming removed 2 bases at V and 0 bases at J, with 8 bases between. CDR3 protein: CASSQPSLAKNIQYF. In nucleotides, the CDR3 is TGTGCCAGCAGCCAACCCTCTCTAGCCAAAAACATTCAGTACTTC.

V gene TRBV14 combines with J gene TRBJ2-3; 7 bases are shared with TRBD2. The trim removed 3 bases at V and 3 bases at J, leaving 18 bases unmatched. CDR1 and CDR2 from the germline V gene are SGHDN and FVKESK. This CDR3 contains 19 residues. This CDR3 is CASSHIRVPGGWETDTQYF. The CDR3 DNA follows: TGTGCCAGCAGCCACATACGGGTCCCGGGAGGTTGGGAGACAGATACGCAGTATTTT.

The rearrangement uses TRBV21-1 and TRBJ2-7; the D call of TRBD1 is as the table states it, not checked on the DNA. TRBV21-1 is a listed pseudogene. The CDR3 contains 13 residues. CDR3 loop: CASTWDSSYEQYF. In DNA, the CDR3 is TGTGCCAGCACCTGGGACAGCTCCTACGAGCAGTACTTC.

The V gene is TRBV19, the J gene TRBJ1-4; no reliable D call. Germline CDR1 reads LNHDA; CDR2 reads SQIVND (reference sequence). The CDR3 sequence is 14 residues long. V lost 5 bases and J lost 3, with 10 bases in between. The CDR3 region is CASSAEKANEKLFF. CDR3 DNA: TGTGCCAGTAGTGCTGAGAAAGCTAATGAAAAACTGTTTTTT.

As DNA, the CDR3 is TGTGCCAGCAGCGGAAGACAGGGGAATACCGGGGAGCTGTTTTTT. The encoded protein is CASSGRQGNTGELFF. This sequence joins TRBV5-5 and TRBJ2-2, with 8 nucleotides matching TRBD1. Losses at the gene ends were 4 bases for V and 5 bases for J; bases not matched to a gene: 7. The CDR3 spans 15 residues. Germline V CDR1 and CDR2: SGHKS, YYEKEE (reference sequence).

This chain uses TRBV19 with TRBJ1-1; 9 bases match TRBD1. J lost 5 bases, V lost 10 bases, and 5 bases had no gene match. Germline V lookup: CDR1 LNHDA, CDR2 SQIVND (reference sequence). This CDR3 has 12 residues. In DNA form, the CDR3 reads TGTGCCATCCGGGACAGGGCAACTGAAGCTTTCTTT. Its translation is CAIRDRATEAFF.

The chain combines TRBV6-1 with TRBJ2-5; no clear D. V shed 3 bases and J shed 2 bases, with 4 bases lying between them. The CDR3 sequence is 12 residues long. Germline-derived CDR1 and CDR2 are MNHNS and SASEGT. This chain's CDR3 is CASSDHQETQYF. Here the CDR3 DNA reads TGTGCCAGCAGTGACCATCAAGAGACCCAGTACTTC.

The genes are TRBV28 and TRBJ1-6; 10 bases agree with TRBD1. This CDR3 is 19 amino acids long. The V gene's germline CDR1 is MDHEN and CDR2 SYDVKM. The J segment lost 2 bases and the V segment lost 3 bases, leaving 10 bases of the junction unmatched. CDR3 in DNA: TGTGCCAGCAGTTTGAACCCAATGGGACAGGGGACCTATAATTCACCCCTCCACTTT. It codes for CASSLNPMGQGTYNSPLHF.

This clone was detected a few times. The chain joins TRBV18 to TRBJ1-5; 7 bases align to TRBD1. Per the germline V gene, CDR1 is KGHSH and CDR2 is LQKENI. This CDR3 comprises 16 residues. J lost 7 bases, V lost 4 bases, and 13 bases had no gene match. The CDR3 DNA reads as TGTGCCAGCTCACTTAGGGCGGGCCAGGGGGACCAGCCCCAGCATTTT. Translated, it gives CASSLRAGQGDQPQHF.

The CDR3 sequence: CASSLGTGENTGELFF. The CDR3, as DNA: TGTGCCAGCAGCTTAGGGACAGGGGAAAACACCGGGGAGCTGTTTTTT. The chain links TRBV13 to TRBJ2-2; 8 bases map to TRBD1. The trim removed 0 bases at V and 2 bases at J, leaving 2 bases unmatched. The V gene's germline CDR1 is PRHDT and CDR2 FYEKMQ (reference sequence). The CDR3 runs to 16 residues.

This clone appeared once. This chain joins TRBV5-1 and TRBJ1-4; D unresolved. The CDR3 is 13 amino acids. Germline V lookup: CDR1 SGHRS, CDR2 YFSETQ. The V end was cut by 4 bases, the J end by 8 bases, with 12 bases between. CDR3: CASSTHSGEKLFF. In DNA form, the CDR3 reads TGCGCCAGCAGCACCCACTCCGGGGAAAAACTGTTTTTT.

This chain joins TRBV2 and TRBJ2-4; tentative D call: TRBD2 (6 bases). Germline assignment: CDR1 SNHLY and CDR2 FYNNEI. V was shortened by 7 bases and J by 0 bases, with 16 bases between the two germline ends. The CDR3 runs 16 residues. The chain's CDR3 is CASTRMGEEAKNIQYF. CDR3 coding DNA: TGTGCCAGCACCCGAATGGGGGAGGAAGCCAAAAACATTCAGTACTTC.

This chain connects TRBV3-1 (or the pseudogene TRBV3-2) to TRBJ2-5; TRBD1 matches 7 bases. The V segment lost 5 bases and the J segment 1 base; nucleotides outside the gene matches: 1. Germline lookup yields CDR1 LGHDT and CDR2 YNNKEL (reference sequence). This CDR3 has 13 residues. DNA for the CDR3: TGTGCCAGCAGCGGGACAGCCCAAGAGACCCAGTACTTC. Translation gives CASSGTAQETQYF.

The chain carries TRBV5-4 and TRBJ1-1; D not certain. Germline V gives CDR1 SGHNT, CDR2 YYREEE (reference sequence). The germline V and J ends were trimmed by 4 bases and 5 bases, with 15 bases remaining between them. The CDR3 has 14 residues. The CDR3 here is CASSARLSKTEAFF. Written as DNA, the CDR3 is TGTGCCAGCAGCGCTCGACTCTCGAAGACTGAAGCTTTCTTT.

This clone was observed once. In DNA, the CDR3 is TGTGCCAGTAGTATAGTAGAGAACACTGAAGCTTTCTTT. This gives the protein CASSIVENTEAFF. The gene calls are TRBV19 and TRBJ1-1; no definite D call. Between the trimmed V and J ends, which lost 1 base and 1 base, there was a span of 4 bases. The germline gives CDR1 LNHDA, CDR2 SQIVND (reference sequence). The CDR3 spans 13 residues.